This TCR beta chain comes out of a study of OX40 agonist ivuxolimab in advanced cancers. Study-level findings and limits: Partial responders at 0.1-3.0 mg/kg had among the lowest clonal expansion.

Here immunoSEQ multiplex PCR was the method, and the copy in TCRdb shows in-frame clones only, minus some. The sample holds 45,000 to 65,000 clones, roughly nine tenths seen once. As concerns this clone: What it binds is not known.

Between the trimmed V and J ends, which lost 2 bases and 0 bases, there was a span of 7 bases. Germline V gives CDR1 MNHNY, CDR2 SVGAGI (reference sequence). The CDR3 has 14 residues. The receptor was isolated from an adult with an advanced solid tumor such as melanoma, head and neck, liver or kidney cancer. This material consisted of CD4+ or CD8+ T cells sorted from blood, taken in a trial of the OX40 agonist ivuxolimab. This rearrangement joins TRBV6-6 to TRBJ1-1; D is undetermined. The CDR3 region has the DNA TGTGCCAGCAGTTACGGGCAGCTGAACACTGAAGCTTTCTTT. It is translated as CASSYGQLNTEAFF.